This TCR beta chain was captured by sequencing in a study of technical replicates of blood from a few donors. TCRdb's table, derived via immunoSEQ multiplex PCR, lists solely in-frame clones and lacks some. The repertoire holds some 80,000 clones, with just over 90% as singletons. CDR1 and CDR2 from the germline V gene are MDHEN and SYDVKM. The CDR3 extends over 16 amino acids. The ends lost 2 bases at V and 4 bases at J; junction bases unmatched: 6. This TCR derives from a human donor in good health. V is TRBV28 and J is TRBJ2-1, with TRBD1 matching over 9 bases. Sample: T cells isolated from PBMCs. This CDR3 is CASSLLPGQGYNEQFF. In DNA form, the CDR3 reads TGTGCCAGCAGTTTACTTCCGGGACAGGGTTACAATGAGCAGTTCTTC.